Following are 11 T cell receptor beta chains from one sample sequenced in a study of breast tumors, draining lymph nodes, adjacent tissues. Breast cancer patients provided tissue from their axillary draining lymph nodes. TCRdb re-derived calls from the multiplex PCR reads in MiXCR, one entry per CDR3 protein. The table has approximately 150,000 distinct CDR3 sequences, around a third seen once. Input material: axillary lymph node tissue. The receptor set was obtained from a female donor with breast cancer. Some clones in this sample may be carry-over from other donors' samples.

This clonotype was counted at least ten times. A much more abundant neighbour one base away suggests this may be a read error. The chain combines TRBV20-1 with TRBJ1-6; tentative D call: TRBD1 (5 bases). The CDR3 has 16 amino acids. Germline V gives CDR1 DFQATT, CDR2 SNEGSKA (reference sequence). V gave up 4 bases and J gave up 6 bases, with 19 bases separating them. Here the CDR3 reads CSATGIDISSNSPLHF. CDR3 coding DNA: TGCAGTGCTACAGGGATTGATATCAGCTCTAATTCACCCCTCCACTTT.

This clonotype showed up many times. This rearrangement joins TRBV6-2 or TRBV6-3 to TRBJ2-3; D tentatively fits TRBD1 or TRBD2 (5 bases each). Germline CDR1 and CDR2: MNHEY and SVGEGT. V was trimmed by 3 bases and J by 2 bases, leaving 12 bases between them. The CDR3 totals 15 residues. CDR3 residues: CASSYWGGFTDTQYF. In DNA form, the CDR3 reads TGTGCCAGCAGTTATTGGGGCGGGTTCACAGATACGCAGTATTTT.

V is TRBV5-6 and J is TRBJ2-7, with 9 nucleotides matching TRBD1. V lost 3 bases and J lost 0; bases outside the gene matches: 4. This CDR3 has 15 amino acids. Germline V CDR1 and CDR2: SGHDT, YYEEEE. In nucleotides, the CDR3 is TGTGCCAGCAGCTGGGACAGGGCGCCCTCCTACGAGCAGTACGTC. Its translation: CASSWDRAPSYEQYV.

There are many counts of this clonotype. V usage is TRBV30 and J usage is TRBJ2-5, with 10 positions matching TRBD1. Germline V gene sequence: CDR1 GTSNPN, CDR2 SVGIG (reference sequence). The CDR3 extends over 14 amino acids. With 5 bases clipped from V and 1 base from J, the junction kept 4 bases outside the gene matches. The CDR3 sequence: CAWRTGGLQETQYF. DNA for the CDR3: TGTGCCTGGCGGACAGGGGGACTCCAAGAGACCCAGTACTTC.

V gene TRBV30 combines with J gene TRBJ2-1, with D possibly matching TRBD2 (5 bases). The V end was cut by 0 bases, the J end by 6 bases, with 15 bases between. CDR3 length equals 15 residues. Looked up from germline, CDR1 is GTSNPN and CDR2 is SVGIG (reference sequence). This CDR3 is CAWSVQFGGRNEQFF. The CDR3 DNA follows: TGTGCCTGGAGTGTCCAATTCGGCGGGCGCAATGAGCAGTTCTTC.

The J gene is TRBJ1-2, the V gene TRBV28; 7 nucleotides agree with TRBD1. J was trimmed by 4 bases and V by 3 bases; bases with no gene match: 5. CDR1 and CDR2 (germline): MDHEN, SYDVKM. The CDR3 has 14 residues. The CDR3 is CASSLRGRGYGYTF. The CDR3 region has the DNA TGTGCCAGCAGTTTGAGGGGGCGCGGCTATGGCTACACCTTC.

This rearrangement joins TRBV18 to TRBJ2-2; D is possibly TRBD2 (5 bases). Germline CDR1 is KGHSH and CDR2 is LQKENI. CDR3 length: 15 residues. V dropped 2 bases and J dropped 5 bases, with 12 bases sitting between them. In nucleotides, the CDR3 is TGTGCCAGCTCACCATGGAAGGGCGGGACCGGGGAGCTGTTTTTT. Translation: CASSPWKGGTGELFF.

V usage is TRBV4-3 and J usage is TRBJ1-5; a weak D match, TRBD1 (5 bases). Per the germline V gene, CDR1 is LGHNA and CDR2 is YSLEER. Deletions cut 0 bases from V and 4 bases from J, with 13 bases between. CDR3 length: 16 residues. The CDR3 bases are TGCGCCAGCAGCCAAGATCTCCAGGGTAGGAATCAGCCCCAGCATTTT. Residues: CASSQDLQGRNQPQHF.

This clonotype came up many times. The V and J genes are TRBV6-5 and TRBJ1-2, with TRBD1 matching over 7 bases. V gave up 6 bases and J gave up 3 bases; unmatched junction bases: 4. CDR3 length: 13 amino acids. CDR1 is MNHEY and CDR2 is SVGAGI in the germline V gene. CDR3 amino acids: CASREGADYGYTF. Written as DNA, the CDR3 is TGTGCCAGCAGAGAGGGGGCTGACTATGGCTACACCTTC.

Many counts were recorded for this clonotype. The J gene is TRBJ2-7, the V gene TRBV5-6, with D tentatively TRBD1 or TRBD2 (5 bases each). CDR1 is SGHDT, CDR2 YYEEEE, per germline. Trimming removed 4 bases from V and 2 bases from J, with 13 bases in between. CDR3 length: 14 amino acids. The chain's CDR3 is CASSVTERAYEQYF. The CDR3 DNA follows: TGTGCCAGCAGCGTGACAGAGAGGGCCTACGAGCAGTACTTC.

In its sample, this clonotype was seen many times. The rearrangement uses TRBV4-2 and TRBJ1-5; unclear D gene. Germline CDR1 reads LGHNA; CDR2 reads YNFKEQ. The V and J ends lost 4 bases and 5 bases respectively, with 21 bases between them. The CDR3 runs to 17 residues. CDR3 in amino acids: CASSLSDRLTADQPQHF. CDR3 sequence (DNA): TGTGCCAGCAGCCTGTCGGACCGGCTTACTGCCGATCAGCCCCAGCATTTT.